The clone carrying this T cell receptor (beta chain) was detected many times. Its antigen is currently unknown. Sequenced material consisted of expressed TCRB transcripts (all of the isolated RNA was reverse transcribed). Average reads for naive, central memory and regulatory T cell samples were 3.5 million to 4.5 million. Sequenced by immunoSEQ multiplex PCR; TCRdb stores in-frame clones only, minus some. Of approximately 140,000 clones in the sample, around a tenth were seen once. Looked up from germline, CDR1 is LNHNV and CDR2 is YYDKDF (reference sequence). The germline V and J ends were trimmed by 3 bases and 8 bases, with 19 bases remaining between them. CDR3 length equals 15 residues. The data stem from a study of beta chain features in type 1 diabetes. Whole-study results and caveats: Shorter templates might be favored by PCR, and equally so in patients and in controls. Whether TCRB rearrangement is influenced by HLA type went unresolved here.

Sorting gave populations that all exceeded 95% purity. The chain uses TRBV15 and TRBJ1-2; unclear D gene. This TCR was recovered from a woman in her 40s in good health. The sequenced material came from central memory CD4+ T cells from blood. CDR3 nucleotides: TGTGCCACCAGCAGCCGTAGTATCGGGAATCGCGGCTACACCTTC. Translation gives CATSSRSIGNRGYTF.